This TCR beta chain was found in a study of CD8 T cells in Susac syndrome. Germline assignment: CDR1 SGHNT and CDR2 YYREEE (reference sequence). V lost 6 bases and J 2 bases, leaving 14 bases between the germline ends. The CDR3 loop spans 14 amino acids. While CD8+ and CD4+ T cells were isolated negatively, TEMRA cells were enriched by FACS. It was with random hexamers that roughly 0.45 to 1 ug RNA was reverse transcribed. TCRdb reprocessed the immunoSEQ multiplex PCR reads via MiXCR and lists one record per CDR3 protein. The sample yields roughly 140,000 distinct CDR3 sequences, roughly 95% seen once.

The V gene is TRBV5-4, the J gene TRBJ1-1, with no clear D. Sequenced input: CD8+ T cells from PBMCs. This receptor was taken from a human donor with multiple sclerosis. In nucleotides, the CDR3 is TGTGCCAGCACTCCGCGAGGGTACAACACTGAAGCTTTCTTT. It yields the protein CASTPRGYNTEAFF.